Included here is one T cell receptor beta chain sequence, with context. Its target is not known. These data originate in a study of cytomegalovirus exposure and HLA in healthy donors. Study-level results: In a later analysis, across HLA loci, associated TCR counts were highest for DRB1, lowest for HLA-C. TRBV6-2, TRBV6-3 and other indistinguishable V segments were excluded.

In the PCR, 60 Vbeta and 13 Jbeta primers were used. TCRdb's copy holds only in-frame clones and misses some; the assay was immunoSEQ multiplex PCR. Among about 150,000 clones, 80% were seen once, and the ten largest hold over 10%. This CDR3 comprises 16 residues. Germline V gene sequence: CDR1 LGHNA, CDR2 YNFKEQ. The J segment lost 5 bases and the V segment lost 0 bases, leaving 9 bases of the junction unmatched. There were likely unrecorded immune exposures, though donors were nominally healthy when sampled. The rearrangement joins TRBV4-2 to TRBJ1-1; the match to TRBD1 covers 7 bases. The receptor comes from a man aged 25-40 years in good health and CMV-seropositive. The sample taken for sequencing was PBMCs. CDR3 DNA sequence: TGTGCCAGCAGCCAAGAGGGTCAGGGGGTGGGGACTGAAGCTTTCTTT. Translated: CASSQEGQGVGTEAFF.